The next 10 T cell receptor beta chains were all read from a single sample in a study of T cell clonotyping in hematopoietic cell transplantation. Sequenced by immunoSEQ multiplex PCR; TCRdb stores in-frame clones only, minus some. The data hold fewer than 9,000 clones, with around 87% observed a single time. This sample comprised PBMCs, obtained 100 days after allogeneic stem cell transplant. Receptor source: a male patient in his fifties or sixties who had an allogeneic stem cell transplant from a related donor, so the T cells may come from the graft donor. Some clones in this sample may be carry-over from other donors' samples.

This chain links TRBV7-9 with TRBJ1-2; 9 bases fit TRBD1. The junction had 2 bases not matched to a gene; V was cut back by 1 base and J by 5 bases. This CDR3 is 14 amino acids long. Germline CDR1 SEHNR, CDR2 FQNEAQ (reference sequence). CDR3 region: CASSLDRGLYGYTF. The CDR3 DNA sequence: TGTGCCAGCAGCTTAGACAGGGGGCTGTATGGCTACACCTTC. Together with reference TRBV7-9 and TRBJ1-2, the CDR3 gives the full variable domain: DTGVSQNPRHKITKRGQNVTFRCDPISEHNRLYWYRQTLGQGPEFLTYFQNEAQLEKSRLLSDRFSAERPKGSFSTLEIQRTEQGDSAMYLCASSLDRGLYGYTFGSGTRLTVV.

CDR3 coding DNA: TGTGCCAGCAGACCAGGGGGTTATGGCTACACCTTC. Its protein is CASRPGGYGYTF. The chain uses TRBV28 and TRBJ1-2; 7 bases are shared with TRBD1. The germline V gene has CDR1 MDHEN and CDR2 SYDVKM. CDR3 length: 12 amino acids. Trimming removed 6 bases from V and 5 bases from J; junction bases left unmatched: 3.

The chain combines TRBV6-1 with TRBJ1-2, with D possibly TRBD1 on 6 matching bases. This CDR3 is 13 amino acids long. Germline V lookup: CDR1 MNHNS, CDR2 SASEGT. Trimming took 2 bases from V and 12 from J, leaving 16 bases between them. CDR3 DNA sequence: TGTGCCAGCAGTGAATTCACAAGGGGGGTGGACACCTTC. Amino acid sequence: CASSEFTRGVDTF.

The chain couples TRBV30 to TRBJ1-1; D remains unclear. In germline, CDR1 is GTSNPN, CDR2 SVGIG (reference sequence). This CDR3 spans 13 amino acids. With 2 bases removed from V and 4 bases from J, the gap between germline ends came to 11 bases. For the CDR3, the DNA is TGTGCCTGGAGTAGTGGGGATCGCACTGAAGCTTTCTTT. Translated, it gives CAWSSGDRTEAFF.

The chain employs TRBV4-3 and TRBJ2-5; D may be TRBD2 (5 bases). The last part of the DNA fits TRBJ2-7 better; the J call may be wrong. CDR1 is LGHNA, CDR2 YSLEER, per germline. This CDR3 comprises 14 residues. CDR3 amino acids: CASSQYGGGYEQYF. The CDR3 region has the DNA TGCGCCAGCAGCCAGTACGGTGGAGGCTACGAGCAGTACTTC.

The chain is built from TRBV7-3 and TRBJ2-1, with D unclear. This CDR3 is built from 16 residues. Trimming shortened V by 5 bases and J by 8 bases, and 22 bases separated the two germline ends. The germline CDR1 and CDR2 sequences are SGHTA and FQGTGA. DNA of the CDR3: TGTGCCAGCAGCCTATTAACGAATGGATGGTCCGATGAGCAGTTCTTC. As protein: CASSLLTNGWSDEQFF.

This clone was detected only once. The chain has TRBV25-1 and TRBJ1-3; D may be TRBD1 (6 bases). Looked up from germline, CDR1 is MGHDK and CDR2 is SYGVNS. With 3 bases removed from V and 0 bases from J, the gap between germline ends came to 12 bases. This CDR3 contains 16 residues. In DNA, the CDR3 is TGTGCCAGCAGTGAGGACAGAAGCTTCTCTGGAAACACCATATATTTT. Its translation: CASSEDRSFSGNTIYF.

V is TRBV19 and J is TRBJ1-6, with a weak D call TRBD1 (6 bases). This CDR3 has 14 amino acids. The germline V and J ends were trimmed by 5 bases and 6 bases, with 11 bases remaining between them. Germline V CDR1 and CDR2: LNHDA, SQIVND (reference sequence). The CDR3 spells CASSHREFNSPLHF. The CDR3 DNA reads TGTGCCAGTAGTCACAGGGAGTTTAATTCACCCCTCCACTTT. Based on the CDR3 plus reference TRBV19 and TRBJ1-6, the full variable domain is DGGITQSPKYLFRKEGQNVTLSCEQNLNHDAMYWYRQDPGQGLRLIYYSQIVNDFQKGDIAEGYSVSREKKESFPLTVTSAQKNPTAFYLCASSHREFNSPLHFGNGTRLTVT.

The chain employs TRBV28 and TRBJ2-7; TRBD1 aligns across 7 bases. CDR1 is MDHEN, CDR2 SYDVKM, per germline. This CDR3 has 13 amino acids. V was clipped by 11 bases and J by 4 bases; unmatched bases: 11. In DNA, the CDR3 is TGTGCCGCTTCCGGGACAGACCCTTACGAGCAGTACTTC. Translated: CAASGTDPYEQYF.

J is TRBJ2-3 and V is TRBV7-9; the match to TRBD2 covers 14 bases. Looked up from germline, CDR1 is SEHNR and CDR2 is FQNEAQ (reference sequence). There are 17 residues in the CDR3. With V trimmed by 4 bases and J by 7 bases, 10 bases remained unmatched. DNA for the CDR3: TGTGCCAGCAGCTCGTCCGGGACTAGCGGGAGTAGGAATACGCAGTATTTT. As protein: CASSSSGTSGSRNTQYF.